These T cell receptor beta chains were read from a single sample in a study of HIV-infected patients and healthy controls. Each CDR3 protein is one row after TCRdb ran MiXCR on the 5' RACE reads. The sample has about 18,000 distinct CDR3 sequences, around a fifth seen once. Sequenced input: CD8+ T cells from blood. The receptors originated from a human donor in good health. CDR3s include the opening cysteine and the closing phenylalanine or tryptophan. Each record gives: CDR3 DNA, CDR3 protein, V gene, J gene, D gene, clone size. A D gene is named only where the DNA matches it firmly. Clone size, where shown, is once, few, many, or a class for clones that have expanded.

TGTGCCAGCAGTATCACCGGGACAGGACAAGGCTATGGACCCCTCCACTTT	CASSITGTGQGYGPLHF	TRBV27	TRBJ1-6	TRBD1	few
TGCAGTGCTACCCCGACTGGTTCCTACGAGCAGTACTTC	CSATPTGSYEQYF	TRBV20-1	TRBJ2-7	.	few
TGTGCCAGCAGCGTAGCCCACCTAGGCACCGGGGAGCTGTTTTTT	CASSVAHLGTGELFF	TRBV9	TRBJ2-2	.	medium-sized
TGTGCCAGCAGCGGAGAAGGACAGGGGGCTCGGGGCTACACCTTC	CASSGEGQGARGYTF	TRBV9	TRBJ1-2	TRBD1	.
TGCAGCGTTGAAGACGAAGAGTACAGCACAGATACGCAGTATTTT	CSVEDEEYSTDTQYF	TRBV29-1	TRBJ2-3	.	few
TGTGCCAGCAGGACAGGGTGGACAGACGAGCAGTACTTC	CASRTGWTDEQYF	TRBV27	TRBJ2-7	TRBD1	many
TGTGCCAGTAGTATCGATCGGCTAGCGGGAGGCCCGAGTAGAGATACGCAGTATTTT	CASSIDRLAGGPSRDTQYF	TRBV19	TRBJ2-3	TRBD2	once
TGTGCCAGCAGTTTTGGGGGTATGAACACTGAAGCTTTCTTT	CASSFGGMNTEAFF	TRBV6-5	TRBJ1-1	.	.
TGTGCCAGCAGCCTAGCCGGGACTAGCGGGACTGAGCAGTTCTTC	CASSLAGTSGTEQFF	TRBV3-1	TRBJ2-1	TRBD2	.
TGTGCCAGCAGCTTGGGCGGACCCTACGAGCAGTACTTC	CASSLGGPYEQYF	TRBV5-6	TRBJ2-7	.	medium-sized
TGTGCCAGCAGCCCTAGAACGGGCGCGGGTACAACGGATACGCAGTATTTT	CASSPRTGAGTTDTQYF	TRBV7-9	TRBJ2-3	.	many
TGTGCCTGGTCGACAGGGATCGAAGAGACCCAGTACTTC	CAWSTGIEETQYF	TRBV30	TRBJ2-5	TRBD1	few
TGTGCCACCAGCAGGCCCCCGGGAGGGGCGGGTAATGAAAAACTGTTTTTT	CATSRPPGGAGNEKLFF	TRBV15	TRBJ1-4	.	few
TGCGCCAGCAGACCACTAGCGGGAGGCTACAATGAGCAGTTCTTC	CASRPLAGGYNEQFF	TRBV10-2	TRBJ2-1	TRBD2	large
TGTGCCAGCAGGAAGGGGAGGAACACCGGGGAGCTGTTTTTT	CASRKGRNTGELFF	TRBV9	TRBJ2-2	.	many
TGTGCCAGCAGCTCCCCTCGCGGGGTTGAGCAGTACTTC	CASSSPRGVEQYF	TRBV7-8	TRBJ2-7	.	few
TGTGCCAGCAGTAGCGGGAGCACAGATACGCAGTATTTT	CASSSGSTDTQYF	TRBV6-4	TRBJ2-3	.	medium-sized
TGTGCCAGCAGCTTAGTCGGGGGGGCTCTTGATACGCAGTATTTT	CASSLVGGALDTQYF	TRBV7-9	TRBJ2-3	TRBD2	many
TGTGCCAGCAGTTTCTCCACCGGGCTAGCGGTACAAGATACGCAGTATTTT	CASSFSTGLAVQDTQYF	TRBV27	TRBJ2-3	TRBD2	many
TGCGCCAGCAGCCCCGGGACTAGCGGGCCCCTCTTAGATACGCAGTATTTT	CASSPGTSGPLLDTQYF	TRBV5-1	TRBJ2-3	TRBD2	.
TGTGCCACCAGTGATTTGTCCCAGGGTAATGAGCAGTTCTTC	CATSDLSQGNEQFF	TRBV24-1	TRBJ2-1	.	many
TGTGCCAGCAGCCAGGGCCGGGACAGCCACTACGAGCAGTACTTC	CASSQGRDSHYEQYF	TRBV3-1	TRBJ2-7	TRBD1	.
TGTGCCAGCAGCCCTCCGGGACTAGCTGGCTACAATGAGCAGTTCTTC	CASSPPGLAGYNEQFF	TRBV5-6	TRBJ2-1	TRBD2	few
TGTGCCAGCAGCTCAGGATACCGGACTAGCGGGAGGACCCATGAGCAGTTCTTC	CASSSGYRTSGRTHEQFF	TRBV11-1	TRBJ2-1	TRBD2	many
TGTGCCATCAGTCCAGCGGGATTCTACAATGAGCAGTTCTTC	CAISPAGFYNEQFF	TRBV10-3	TRBJ2-1	TRBD2	few
TGTGCCAGCAGAACCTCGACTAGCGTCACAGATACGCAGTATTTT	CASRTSTSVTDTQYF	TRBV7-9	TRBJ2-3	TRBD2	many
TGTGCCAGCAGCTTCCGTAAGCGGGAGGGCTTGGCAGATACGCAGTATTTT	CASSFRKREGLADTQYF	TRBV13	TRBJ2-3	TRBD2	few
TGTGCCAGCAGTGAATATCTAGTCGGCGAGCAGTACTTC	CASSEYLVGEQYF	TRBV6-1	TRBJ2-7	.	many